This section outlines one TCR beta chain sequence together with its context. This clonotype was seen at least ten times. Its antigen remains unidentified. Within one base of it there is no much larger clone, and no base qualities were kept. No patient had a history of other malignancies or prior chemotherapy or radiotherapy, and all had node-negative disease on CT and PET/CT. At each of the two time points, 6 to 7.5 milliliters of peripheral venous blood were collected into EDTA tubes. PBMCs were isolated by Ficoll-Paque Plus density-gradient centrifugation. Right after collection, samples were placed at -80 degrees C and kept there until analysis. The sample is drawn from a study of prognosis after radiotherapy for stage I lung cancer (dated by TCRdb to the early 2020s). The study in broad terms: Over 15 stage I NSCLC patients were enrolled in Nanjing, China, between 2018 and January 2019. Squamous cell carcinoma histology was identified in 7 or 8 patients, and adenocarcinoma histology was identified in about twelve patients. In every patient, SBRT was given without any concurrent therapy. The study included approximately 14 patients with newly diagnosed primary stage I lung tumors and several with oligometastatic NSCLC after surgical resection of the primary tumor. The study profiled peripheral blood TCR beta repertoires from stage I NSCLC patients before and after stereotactic body radiotherapy and related them to distant failure. The cohort included under 15 men and roughly 6 women, with a median age of approximately 74 years and a range of roughly 50 to 85 years. Every patient was deemed medically inoperable, around eleven because of comorbidities and roughly 7 because they refused surgery. SBRT was delivered in 3 to 5 fractions with a biologically effective dose of at least 100 Gy, and image-guided IMRT or VMAT was used for delivery. A total of around 40 blood samples from around 19 patients were sequenced, with one sample obtained before and one obtained after SBRT for each patient. Distant metastases were developed by four of the 19 patients after SBRT, at a median of about seven months, whereas no significant progression was observed in the other 15 patients.

The study at large found these results: No adjustment for multiple comparisons was applied to any of the reported P values. Differences in TRBV and TRBJ usage frequencies by metastasis status were reportedly observed in two V genes at baseline and in roughly ten V and two J genes after SBRT. No determination of tumor specificity was made for expanded TCR clones. Unique TCR clone counts fell after SBRT (median about 9,600 before versus under 8,000 after; Wilcoxon paired P=0.011). Post-SBRT Shannon entropy and its change from baseline were lower in patients who developed distant metastases; baseline Shannon entropy was not associated with metastases. The study was limited by its small cohort and short follow-up, and the findings require independent validation.

The TCR beta CDR3 region was amplified from genomic DNA by two rounds of multiplex PCR. The first PCR round used primers specific to each TRBV and TRBJ gene, with sequences filed in Chinese patent CN105087789A. Universal primers were used in the second PCR round. The Roche High Pure PCR Template Preparation Kit was used to extract genomic DNA from the frozen PBMCs. An Illumina HiSeq 3000 was used to sequence the libraries paired-end with 151 bp reads. The paper's data handling went like this. CutAdapt was used to discard raw reads that did not contain the multiplex PCR primer sequences. Using PEAR, the high-quality paired reads were merged into contigs. By alignment to reference sequences, MiXCR assigned TRB V, D and J gene segments to each contig. To remove sequencing errors, CDR3 sequences were clustered according to base quality and sequence similarity. Diversity was calculated as Shannon entropy divided by the natural log of the number of productive TCR sequences. To get clonality, Shannon entropy was divided by the natural log of the number of unique clonotypes, and that result was subtracted from one. The Youden index of ROC curves was used to select progression-free survival cut-offs for repertoire metrics, and analyses were performed in R 3.5.3. TCRdb handled the public reads itself, with Q25 trimming in fastp and clone calling in MiXCR, and kept productive beta chains. Rows with one shared CDR3 protein collapse into an entry with the most common genes and DNA. TCRdb, rather than the study authors, made the V and J calls. In all, the sample holds some 17,000 distinct CDR3 sequences, and 29% of those were seen once. The ten largest clones represent approximately 33% of the sample.

The CDR3 sequence holds 16 residues, the cysteine and phenylalanine included. The sequence is cut down to CDR3 DNA, 48 bases in frame from base 1. At the junction V is shortened by 3 bases and J by 2 bases, with 17 bases in between. Looking up the germline V gene (reference sequence) yields CDR1 DFQATT and CDR2 SNEGSKA. The source is a donor older than 45 with non-small cell lung cancer. The V and J genes are TRBV20-1 and TRBJ2-1; TRBD2 is a possible D gene, resting on 5 matching bases. The sequences come from PBMCs, collected before or after stereotactic body radiation therapy (not recorded which). The CDR3 sequence is CSARPFGGSPYNEQFF. In nucleotides, the sequence is TGCAGTGCTAGGCCCTTTGGTGGGAGCCCCTACAATGAGCAGTTCTTC.